Each of the 27 T cell receptor beta chains below was sequenced from the same sample in a study of T cells after yellow fever vaccination. TCRdb reanalysed the 5' RACE reads using MiXCR and keeps one entry per CDR3 protein. The sample carries some 150,000 distinct CDR3 sequences, around 8.5% recorded once. Source: CD8+ T cells sorted from PBMCs, taken 45 days after the yellow fever booster vaccination. The receptors stem from a man aged 18 to 29 who received the YFV17D yellow fever vaccine.

There are a few counts of this clonotype. The V and J genes are TRBV10-3 and TRBJ2-7; D might be TRBD1 or TRBD2, each matching 6 bases. V dropped 8 bases and J dropped 2 bases, with 16 bases sitting between them. The germline gives CDR1 ENHRY, CDR2 SYGVKD. CDR3 length equals 14 residues. CDR3 in DNA: TGTGCCATCCAGAACGGGGGCTATACCTACGAGCAGTACTTC. This gives the protein CAIQNGGYTYEQYF.

This rearrangement joins TRBV20-1 to TRBJ2-2, with D hard to call. V was shortened by 2 bases and J by 3 bases, with 10 bases between the two germline ends. The germline V gene has CDR1 DFQATT and CDR2 SNEGSKA (reference sequence). This CDR3 region has 14 residues. This chain's CDR3 is CSARMPSDTGELFF. In DNA, the CDR3 is TGCAGTGCTAGAATGCCGTCCGACACCGGGGAGCTGTTTTTT.

The V call is TRBV5-6, the J call TRBJ1-4; D uncertain. Germline CDR1 reads SGHDT; CDR2 reads YYEEEE. The CDR3 is 17 residues long. Trimming left V 4 bases short and J 4 bases short, with 20 bases between. The CDR3 reads CASSPQLMGRNNEKLFF. The CDR3 nucleotides are TGTGCCAGCAGCCCGCAATTAATGGGCAGGAATAATGAAAAACTGTTTTTT.

This clonotype was seen only a few times. This sequence joins TRBV4-3 and TRBJ2-2; D gene unclear. The CDR3 runs to 13 residues. The germline V and J ends were trimmed by 4 bases and 6 bases, with 9 bases remaining between them. Germline lookup yields CDR1 LGHNA and CDR2 YSLEER. CDR3 sequence: CASSPLGAGELFF. DNA of the CDR3: TGCGCCAGCAGCCCCCTCGGAGCCGGGGAGCTGTTTTTT.

A few counts support this clonotype. The V and J genes are TRBV7-3 and TRBJ1-2; 12 nucleotides agree with TRBD1. After removal of 5 bases from V and 7 bases from J, the junction contained 20 bases not matched to a gene. The CDR3 extends over 19 amino acids. Germline CDR1 is SGHTA and CDR2 is FQGTGA. CDR3 nucleotides: TGTGCCAGCAGCGGGACACCGGGACAGGGGGCGGCTGGGGAGTCTGGCTACACCTTC. Translating gives CASSGTPGQGAAGESGYTF.

This clonotype has a count of ten or more. The J gene is TRBJ2-3, the V gene TRBV4-2; 12 bases are a match to TRBD1. The CDR3 is 19 amino acids. The trim removed 1 base at V and 3 bases at J, leaving 11 bases unmatched. Germline V gene data show CDR1 as LGHNA and CDR2 as YNFKEQ. CDR3 loop: CASSQGTSGDRGRTDTQYF. CDR3 bases: TGTGCCAGCAGCCAAGGGACATCAGGGGACAGGGGGCGGACAGATACGCAGTATTTT.

This clonotype was found many times. The chain joins TRBV4-1 to TRBJ2-5; 12 bases are shared with TRBD2. Germline CDR1 and CDR2: MGHRA and YSYEKL. This CDR3 is built from 16 residues. With V trimmed by 1 base and J by 2 bases, 2 bases remained unmatched. The CDR3 DNA sequence: TGCGCCAGCAGCCAAGGGACTAGCGGGGTGCAAGAGACCCAGTACTTC. This encodes CASSQGTSGVQETQYF.

This clonotype has ten or more counts. The gene calls are TRBV5-4 and TRBJ2-7, with a weak D call TRBD1 (6 bases). CDR1 SGHNT and CDR2 YYREEE come from the germline V gene (reference sequence). V lost 3 bases and J 5 bases, leaving 12 bases between the germline ends. CDR3 size: 13 residues. The CDR3 bases are TGTGCCAGCAGCTCAGGGGTGGAGAACGAGCAGTACGTC. Amino acid sequence: CASSSGVENEQYV.

The table lists this clonotype with a few counts. The chain recombines TRBV7-9 with TRBJ2-5, with D perhaps TRBD1 (6 bases). The CDR3 has 15 amino acids. The V gene lost 5 bases and the J gene lost 6 bases, with 19 bases spanning the gap. Germline V gives CDR1 SEHNR, CDR2 FQNEAQ (reference sequence). The CDR3 bases are TGTGCCAGCAGCACGAACCCATCTACAGGGAAGACCCAGTACTTC. It encodes CASSTNPSTGKTQYF.

This clonotype was detected only a few times. This sequence joins TRBV15 and TRBJ1-1; D is uncertain. This CDR3 has 14 amino acids. Germline CDR1 and CDR2: LNHNV and YYDKDF (reference sequence). With 0 bases removed from V and 3 bases from J, the gap between germline ends came to 8 bases. The CDR3 coding sequence is TGTGCCACCAGCAGAGACGGCGGACACACTGAAGCTTTCTTT. Translation: CATSRDGGHTEAFF.

This clonotype has only a few counts. The V gene is TRBV7-9, the J gene TRBJ1-2; possibly TRBD1 for D (5 bases). The CDR3 loop spans 14 amino acids. The germline V gene has CDR1 SEHNR and CDR2 FQNEAQ (reference sequence). Trimming took off 2 bases at V and 4 bases at J, with 11 bases between the two ends. The CDR3 reads CASSLTTAGYGYTF. The CDR3 coding sequence is TGTGCCAGCAGCTTAACGACAGCGGGCTATGGCTACACCTTC.

The chain joins TRBV7-9 to TRBJ1-1; TRBD1 might be the D (6 bases). Trimming took 4 bases from V and 6 from J, leaving 18 bases between them. CDR3 length: 15 amino acids. Germline CDR1 is SEHNR and CDR2 is FQNEAQ (reference sequence). CDR3 loop: CASSSPGHRRAEAFF. CDR3 in DNA: TGTGCCAGCAGCTCTCCGGGACACCGTAGGGCTGAAGCTTTCTTT.

V is TRBV14 and J is TRBJ1-6; D call uncertain. Germline V gene lookup returns CDR1 SGHDN and CDR2 FVKESK. V shed 0 bases and J shed 9 bases, with 12 bases lying between them. There are 15 residues in the CDR3. CDR3 loop: CASSQEVGAGSPLHF. The DNA for the CDR3 is TGTGCCAGCAGCCAAGAGGTGGGCGCGGGTTCACCCCTCCACTTT.

This clonotype was seen more than once but under ten times. CDR3 sequence (DNA): TGTGCCAGCAAGGAGGCAGGGGCTGGAAACACCATATATTTT. Protein sequence: CASKEAGAGNTIYF. The chain has TRBV6-2 or TRBV6-3 and TRBJ1-3; D is possibly TRBD1 (6 bases). This CDR3 is built from 14 residues. Trimming left V 7 bases short and J 2 bases short, with 12 bases between. The germline V gene encodes CDR1 MNHEY and CDR2 SVGEGT.

The rearrangement links TRBV7-6 to TRBJ1-1, with D perhaps TRBD1 (5 bases). Germline values: CDR1 SGHVS, CDR2 FNYEAQ. The CDR3 has 15 amino acids. Trimming stripped 2 bases from V and 4 bases from J, with 14 bases between. The CDR3 here is CASSLLGASVTEAFF. The CDR3 region has the DNA TGTGCCAGCAGCTTACTAGGGGCGTCGGTCACTGAAGCTTTCTTT.

This sequence joins TRBV7-2 and TRBJ2-1; no clear D gene. There are 11 residues in the CDR3. Germline V gene lookup returns CDR1 SGHTA and CDR2 FQGNSA. Trimming removed 3 bases from V and 9 bases from J, with 6 bases in between. Here the CDR3 DNA reads TGTGCCAGCAGCTTGCTGACTGAGCAGTTCTTC. Translation gives CASSLLTEQFF.

Many counts were recorded for this clonotype. The rearrangement uses TRBV7-9 and TRBJ2-1, with 10 bases lining up with TRBD2. V gave up 2 bases and J gave up 0 bases; unmatched junction bases: 1. This CDR3 is built from 16 residues. Per germline, CDR1 SEHNR and CDR2 FQNEAQ (reference sequence). The CDR3 protein is CASSLLAGVSYNEQFF. Here the CDR3 DNA reads TGTGCCAGCAGCTTACTAGCGGGGGTCTCCTACAATGAGCAGTTCTTC.

This chain links TRBV4-1 with TRBJ1-5, with a weak D call TRBD1 (5 bases). Germline assignment: CDR1 MGHRA and CDR2 YSYEKL. The germline V and J ends were trimmed by 3 bases and 5 bases, with 14 bases remaining between them. The CDR3 spans 15 residues. The CDR3 bases are TGCGCCAGCAGCCACGTCCGGGGCAGGGATCAGCCCCAGCATTTT. It specifies CASSHVRGRDQPQHF.

DNA for the CDR3: TGTGCCAGCAGCTTAGTCAGTCTAGCAGTAAATGAGCAGTTCTTC. Encoded protein: CASSLVSLAVNEQFF. This chain connects TRBV7-9 to TRBJ2-1, with a tentative D call TRBD2 (5 bases). The V end lost 1 base, the J end lost 7 bases, and 14 bases lay between the germline ends. The CDR3 contains 15 residues. CDR1 and CDR2 from the germline V gene are SEHNR and FQNEAQ (reference sequence).

This clonotype was seen a few times. V gene TRBV18 combines with J gene TRBJ1-6, with TRBD1 identical over 11 bases. The length of the CDR3 is 15 residues. Trimming took 6 bases from V and 7 from J; bases not matched to a gene: 5. In germline, CDR1 is KGHSH, CDR2 LQKENI. The CDR3 sequence: CASSSGQGANSPLHF. The CDR3, as DNA: TGTGCCAGCTCGTCAGGACAGGGGGCGAATTCACCCCTCCACTTT.

The CDR3 sequence is CATSERGDNEQFF. The CDR3 coding sequence is TGTGCCACCAGTGAGCGAGGGGACAATGAGCAGTTCTTC. This sequence joins TRBV24-1 and TRBJ2-1; D tentatively fits TRBD1 or TRBD2 (5 bases each). The germline V gene has CDR1 KGHDR and CDR2 SFDVKD. V was clipped by 4 bases and J by 5 bases, with 8 bases between them. This CDR3 has 13 amino acids.

In this sample, this clonotype turned up a few times. The chain has TRBV18 and TRBJ1-5; D gene unclear. There are 15 residues in the CDR3. Germline-derived CDR1 and CDR2 are KGHSH and LQKENI. V shed 2 bases and J shed 0 bases, with 8 bases lying between them. The CDR3 here is CASSPRAYSNQPQHF. The CDR3 DNA sequence: TGTGCCAGCTCACCAAGAGCTTATAGCAATCAGCCCCAGCATTTT.

This clonotype occurred a few times. The genes are TRBV14 and TRBJ2-2; D might be TRBD1 (7 bases). Germline V CDR1 and CDR2: SGHDN, FVKESK. Trimming stripped 3 bases from V and 5 bases from J, with 13 bases between. The CDR3 runs to 15 residues. The CDR3 spells CASSQYRGGTGELFF. In nucleotides, the CDR3 is TGTGCCAGCAGCCAGTACAGGGGAGGTACCGGGGAGCTGTTTTTT. The full variable domain, rest sourced from reference TRBV14 and TRBJ2-2, is EAGVTQFPSHSVIEKGQTVTLRCDPISGHDNLYWYRRVMGKEIKFLLHFVKESKQDESGMPNNRFLAERTGGTYSTLKVQPAELEDSGVYFCASSQYRGGTGELFFGEGSRLTVL.

At least ten counts were recorded for this clonotype. The limits of the CDR3 on the DNA are not certain, so only TCRdb's listed CDR3 is given. The gene calls are TRBV12-3 or TRBV12-4 and TRBJ2-5. The CDR3 is 11 residues long, ends included. The CDR3 sequence is CASSFLETQYF.

CDR3 DNA: TGCAGTGCTAACCGCGGGGAGACCCAGTACTTC. Translated, it gives CSANRGETQYF. This rearrangement joins TRBV20-1 to TRBJ2-5, with a tentative D call TRBD2 (5 bases). The CDR3 length is 11 residues. Trimming shortened V by 4 bases and J by 5 bases, and 8 bases separated the two germline ends. CDR1 is DFQATT and CDR2 is SNEGSKA in the germline V gene (reference sequence).

In its sample, this clonotype was seen a few times. This chain joins TRBV20-1 and TRBJ1-6; a possible D gene is TRBD1 (6 bases). V was pared by 5 bases and J by 6 bases, with 14 bases between. Germline V lookup: CDR1 DFQATT, CDR2 SNEGSKA (reference sequence). The CDR3 length is 14 residues. CDR3 in DNA: TGCAGTGCTGTAGGGGGGTGGTCTAATTCACCCCTCCACTTT. Its protein product is CSAVGGWSNSPLHF.

This clonotype was recorded many times. The rearrangement uses TRBV5-4 and TRBJ2-7; D not resolved. V lost 0 bases and J 2 bases, leaving 9 bases between the germline ends. The V gene's germline CDR1 is SGHNT and CDR2 YYREEE (reference sequence). The CDR3 is 14 amino acids. CDR3 coding DNA: TGTGCCAGCAGCTTGGCCTACAGTCCCTACGAGCAGTACTTC. Protein: CASSLAYSPYEQYF.